A selection of T cell receptor beta chains follows, all from one sample in a study of T cell changes during pregnancy in multiple sclerosis. Assay: immunoSEQ multiplex PCR; the TCRdb copy retains only in-frame clones and omits some. This table has approximately 70,000 clones, around 90% appearing once. The starting material was peripheral blood, obtained in the second trimester of pregnancy. The source of these receptors is a female donor in good health, enrolled as a control in a pregnancy study. CDR3s include the opening cysteine and the closing phenylalanine or tryptophan. The order of the fields is CDR3 length, V gene, J gene, clone size, D gene, CDR3 DNA, CDR3 protein. A D gene is named only where the DNA matches it firmly. A row's size may be missing; if present it is once, few, many or a size class.

length: 17
V: TRBV11-3
J: TRBJ2-5
size: NA
D: TRBD2
DNA: TGTGCCAGCAGCCAAATAGCGGGAAGGGTCCGGCAAGAGACCCAGTACTTC
CDR3: CASSQIAGRVRQETQYF

length: 15
V: TRBV15
J: TRBJ2-6
size: NA
D: NA
DNA: TGTGCCACCAGCAGAGGAGACTCTGGGGCCAACGTCCTGACTTTC
CDR3: CATSRGDSGANVLTF

length: 15
V: TRBV5-1
J: TRBJ1-2
size: NA
D: NA
DNA: TGCGCCAGCGTTGAGGGTGGCAGTTCTAACTATGGCTACACCTTC
CDR3: CASVEGGSSNYGYTF

length: 10
V: TRBV6-1
J: TRBJ2-7
size: NA
D: NA
DNA: TGTGCCAGCAGGAGTTACGAGCAGTACTTC
CDR3: CASRSYEQYF

length: 14
V: TRBV9
J: TRBJ1-6
size: NA
D: TRBD1
DNA: TGTGCCAGCAGCGAAGGGACAGAGAATTCACCCCTCCACTTT
CDR3: CASSEGTENSPLHF

length: 16
V: TRBV28
J: TRBJ2-7
size: once
D: TRBD1
DNA: TGTGCCAGCAGTCCCCTCGCGACAGGGGGGGGTTCCGAGCAGTACTTC
CDR3: CASSPLATGGGSEQYF

length: 15
V: TRBV2
J: TRBJ2-2
size: few
D: TRBD2
DNA: TGTGCCAGCAATAGACTAGCGGGGAACACCGGGGAGCTGTTTTTT
CDR3: CASNRLAGNTGELFF

length: 14
V: TRBV5-6
J: TRBJ1-1
size: once
D: TRBD1
DNA: TGTGCCAGCAGCTCGCGGACAGGAAAGGGGGAAGCTTTCTTT
CDR3: CASSSRTGKGEAFF

length: 14
V: TRBV29-1
J: TRBJ2-5
size: NA
D: TRBD1
DNA: TGCAGCGAACCAGACAGGGAAAAGAAAGAGACCCAGTACTTC
CDR3: CSEPDREKKETQYF

length: 15
V: TRBV18
J: TRBJ1-5
size: NA
D: NA
DNA: TGTGCCAGCTCACTAACAGACCTTAGCAATCAGCCCCAGCATTTT
CDR3: CASSLTDLSNQPQHF

length: 14
V: TRBV9
J: TRBJ2-5
size: NA
D: NA
DNA: TGTGCCAGCAGTTATCTAGCGACCCAAGAGACCCAGTACTTC
CDR3: CASSYLATQETQYF

length: 13
V: TRBV29-1
J: TRBJ2-7
size: NA
D: TRBD2
DNA: TGCAGCGGGGGGGGACGGAGCCTAGTCGAGCAGTACTTC
CDR3: CSGGGRSLVEQYF

length: 15
V: TRBV6-5
J: TRBJ2-7
size: NA
D: NA
DNA: TGTGCCAGCAGTTACTCGAGAGGGGGCTCCTACGAGCAGTACTTC
CDR3: CASSYSRGGSYEQYF

length: 13
V: TRBV28
J: TRBJ2-1
size: NA
D: NA
DNA: TGTGCCAGCAGTTTATATGCCTCGGATGAGCAGTTCTTC
CDR3: CASSLYASDEQFF

length: 16
V: TRBV27
J: TRBJ2-1
size: NA
D: TRBD2
DNA: TGTGCCAGCAGTCCCACCGGGACTACCTTTGGGAATGAGCAGTTCTTC
CDR3: CASSPTGTTFGNEQFF

length: 18
V: TRBV27
J: TRBJ1-1
size: once
D: TRBD1
DNA: TGTGCCAGCAGTTCGAATGCCAGGGGGTTGAGAATGAACACTGAAGCTTTCTTT
CDR3: CASSSNARGLRMNTEAFF

length: 13
V: TRBV30
J: TRBJ2-5
size: NA
D: NA
DNA: TGTGCCTCGCTGGGCCCCGGAGGAGAGACCCAGTACTTC
CDR3: CASLGPGGETQYF

length: 14
V: TRBV9
J: TRBJ1-1
size: NA
D: NA
DNA: TGTGCCAGCGGCCAACAGGGAATAAACACTGAAGCTTTCTTT
CDR3: CASGQQGINTEAFF

length: 12
V: TRBV29-1
J: TRBJ1-1
size: NA
D: NA
DNA: TGCAGCGTTGGGACAGTTCCCTCTGAAGCTTTCTTT
CDR3: CSVGTVPSEAFF

length: 15
V: TRBV5-4
J: TRBJ1-2
size: NA
D: TRBD1
DNA: TGTGCCAGCAGCTCCTCATCGACAGGGCCATATGGCTACACCTTC
CDR3: CASSSSSTGPYGYTF

length: 15
V: TRBV28
J: TRBJ1-2
size: NA
D: TRBD1
DNA: TGTGCCAGCAGTCCCCGGGACAGGCCGGCCTATGGCTACACCTTC
CDR3: CASSPRDRPAYGYTF

length: 14
V: TRBV6-4
J: TRBJ2-7
size: NA
D: TRBD2
DNA: TGTGCCAGCAGTTTTCTAGCGGGAGGGAGCGAGCAGTACTTC
CDR3: CASSFLAGGSEQYF

length: 18
V: TRBV19
J: TRBJ2-3
size: NA
D: TRBD2
DNA: TGTGCCAGTAGTATAGCTAGAGCGGGAGGGCCAAGATTAGATACGCAGTATTTT
CDR3: CASSIARAGGPRLDTQYF

length: 11
V: TRBV20-1
J: TRBJ2-3
size: NA
D: NA
DNA: TGCAGTGCTAGAGTGGGCTCCACGCAGTATTTT
CDR3: CSARVGSTQYF

length: 13
V: TRBV7-8
J: TRBJ2-3
size: NA
D: NA
DNA: TGTGCCAGCAGCTTAGAAGAGGGAGCTCCCCAGTATTTT
CDR3: CASSLEEGAPQYF

length: 13
V: TRBV14
J: TRBJ1-1
size: NA
D: NA
DNA: TGTGCCAGCAGCCAAGTAGTGGGGCTTGAAGCTTTCTTT
CDR3: CASSQVVGLEAFF

length: 15
V: TRBV10-3
J: TRBJ2-7
size: NA
D: TRBD2
DNA: TGTGCCATCAGTCCCACTAGCGGGGACCCCTGGGAGCAGTACTTC
CDR3: CAISPTSGDPWEQYF

length: 13
V: TRBV19
J: TRBJ2-4
size: NA
D: NA
DNA: TGTGCCAGTACCCGGGACATGAAAAACATTCAGTACTTC
CDR3: CASTRDMKNIQYF

length: 10
V: TRBV23-1
J: TRBJ1-1
size: NA
D: NA
DNA: TGCGCCAGCAGTGAGAGTGAAGCTTTCTTT
CDR3: CASSESEAFF

length: 11
V: TRBV20-1
J: TRBJ2-5
size: NA
D: NA
DNA: TGCAGTGCTAGAGTCGGGGAGACCCAGTACTTC
CDR3: CSARVGETQYF

length: 15
V: TRBV2
J: TRBJ2-5
size: NA
D: TRBD1
DNA: TGTGCCAGCAGTGATCGACAGGGGGCATGGGAGACCCAGTACTTC
CDR3: CASSDRQGAWETQYF

length: 15
V: TRBV30
J: TRBJ1-1
size: NA
D: NA
DNA: TGTGCCTGGAGCAAAACGGGACACCCGAACACTGAAGCTTTCTTT
CDR3: CAWSKTGHPNTEAFF

length: 13
V: TRBV18
J: TRBJ1-2
size: NA
D: NA
DNA: TGTGCCAGCTCACCCCCCGGCGGGTATGGCTACACCTTC
CDR3: CASSPPGGYGYTF

length: 14
V: TRBV2
J: TRBJ2-3
size: NA
D: TRBD2
DNA: TGTGCCAGCATTAGCGGGGGTAGCACAGATACGCAGTATTTT
CDR3: CASISGGSTDTQYF

length: 9
V: TRBV6-4
J: TRBJ2-7
size: NA
D: NA
DNA: TGTGCCCGTCCCGGGAAGCAGTACTTC
CDR3: CARPGKQYF

length: 16
V: TRBV10-2
J: TRBJ2-7
size: NA
D: TRBD1
DNA: TGCGCCAGCAGTGATCCCGGACAGGGGTCTTCCTACGAGCAGTACTTC
CDR3: CASSDPGQGSSYEQYF

length: 14
V: TRBV6-5
J: TRBJ2-7
size: NA
D: TRBD2
DNA: TGTGCCAGCAGTGGACTAGCGGGACGGTACGAGCAGTACTTC
CDR3: CASSGLAGRYEQYF

length: 12
V: TRBV2
J: TRBJ1-2
size: once
D: TRBD1
DNA: TGTGCCAGTGGACAGGGGGACTATGGCTACACCTTC
CDR3: CASGQGDYGYTF

length: 11
V: TRBV20-1
J: TRBJ2-7
size: NA
D: NA
DNA: TGCAGTGCTCTGCCTCAGCGGGAGCAGTACTTC
CDR3: CSALPQREQYF